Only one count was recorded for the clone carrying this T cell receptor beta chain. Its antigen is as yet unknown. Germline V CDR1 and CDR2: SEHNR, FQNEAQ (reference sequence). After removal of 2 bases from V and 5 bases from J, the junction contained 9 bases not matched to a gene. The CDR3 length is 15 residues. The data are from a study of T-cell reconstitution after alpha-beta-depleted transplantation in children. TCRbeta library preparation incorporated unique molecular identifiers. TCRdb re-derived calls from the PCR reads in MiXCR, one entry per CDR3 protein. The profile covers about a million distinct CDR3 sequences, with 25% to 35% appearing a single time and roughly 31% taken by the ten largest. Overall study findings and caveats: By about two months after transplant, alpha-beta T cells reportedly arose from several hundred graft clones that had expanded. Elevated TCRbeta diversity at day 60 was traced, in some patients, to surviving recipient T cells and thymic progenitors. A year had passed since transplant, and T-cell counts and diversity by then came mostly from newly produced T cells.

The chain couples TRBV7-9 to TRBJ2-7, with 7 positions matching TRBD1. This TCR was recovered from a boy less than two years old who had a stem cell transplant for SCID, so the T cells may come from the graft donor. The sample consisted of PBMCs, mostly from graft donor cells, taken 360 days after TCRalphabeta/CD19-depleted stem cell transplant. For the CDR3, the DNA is TGTGCCAGCAGCTTATCGGGACAGTTGCCCGACGAGCAGTACTTC. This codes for CASSLSGQLPDEQYF.